This is a list of T cell receptor beta chains from one sample in a study of blood T cell repertoires in COVID-19. Using immunoSEQ multiplex PCR, the repertoire was profiled, and TCRdb retains in-frame clones only, with some absent. This table has 200,000 to 300,000 clones, approximately 91% appearing once. The sample consisted of peripheral blood. These receptor sequences come from a person under 35 with COVID-19, enrolled during active disease. CDR3s include the opening cysteine and the closing phenylalanine or tryptophan. A D gene is named only where the DNA matches it firmly.

TRBV19	.	TRBJ2-1	CASSSPSAPPYNEQFF	TGTGCCAGTAGTTCACCTAGCGCCCCCCCCTACAATGAGCAGTTCTTC
TRBV4-2	.	TRBJ2-1	CASSQERVYDEQFF	TGTGCCAGCAGCCAAGAGAGGGTATACGATGAGCAGTTCTTC
TRBV9	.	TRBJ1-2	CASSVEPTDPYYGYTF	TGTGCCAGCAGCGTAGAACCGACAGACCCCTACTATGGCTACACCTTC
TRBV27	TRBD1	TRBJ1-2	CASSLYLTGGGYTF	TGTGCCAGCAGTTTATACCTGACAGGGGGTGGCTACACCTTC
TRBV5-1	TRBD2	TRBJ2-7	CASRLAGDYYEQYF	TGCGCCAGCCGTCTAGCGGGAGATTACTACGAGCAGTACTTC
TRBV25-1	.	TRBJ1-2	CASSESLEQGLGGYTF	TGTGCCAGCAGTGAATCCCTCGAACAGGGTTTAGGAGGCTACACCTTC
TRBV6-5	TRBD2	TRBJ2-7	CASGRALSYEQYF	TGTGCCAGCGGGAGGGCACTCTCCTACGAGCAGTACTTC
TRBV2	.	TRBJ1-2	CASSDAPGTWGYGYTF	TGTGCCAGCAGTGACGCGCCAGGGACTTGGGGCTATGGCTACACCTTC
TRBV9	.	TRBJ1-3	CASSVEGLRTGNTIYF	TGTGCCAGCAGCGTAGAGGGACTAAGGACCGGAAACACCATATATTTT
TRBV29-1	.	TRBJ1-3	CSVALFSGNTIYF	TGCAGCGTTGCACTATTCTCTGGAAACACCATATATTTT
TRBV10-3	.	TRBJ2-7	CAISESSVGEQYF	TGTGCCATCAGTGAGTCTTCGGTCGGCGAGCAGTACTTC
TRBV27	.	TRBJ2-1	CASSTSSYNEQFF	TGTGCCAGCAGTACCAGCTCCTACAATGAGCAGTTCTTC
TRBV7-9	.	TRBJ2-1	CASTLGSGEQFF	TGTGCCAGCACCTTAGGTTCCGGTGAGCAGTTCTTC
TRBV6-2/TRBV6-3	.	TRBJ2-7	CASSYSWMRSHEQYF	TGTGCCAGCAGTTACTCGTGGATGCGGAGCCACGAGCAGTACTTC
TRBV27	TRBD2	TRBJ2-3	CASSTTSGSVPDTQYF	TGTGCCAGCAGTACAACTAGCGGGAGTGTGCCAGATACGCAGTATTTT
TRBV9	.	TRBJ1-6	CASCPGSENSPLHF	TGTGCCAGCTGCCCGGGATCCGAAAATTCACCCCTCCACTTT
TRBV19	TRBD1	TRBJ2-1	CASSIWGQGGNEQFF	TGTGCCAGTAGTATATGGGGACAGGGCGGCAATGAGCAGTTCTTC
TRBV3-1/TRBV3-2	TRBD2	TRBJ2-1	CASSQLLAGEQFF	TGTGCCAGCAGCCAACTACTAGCGGGGGAACAGTTCTTC
TRBV6-5	.	TRBJ2-1	CASQAGASSYNEQFF	TGTGCCAGCCAGGCGGGTGCTAGCTCCTACAATGAGCAGTTCTTC
TRBV3-1/TRBV3-2	.	TRBJ2-5	CASSQVYGAGETQYF	TGTGCCAGCAGCCAAGTTTATGGAGCGGGAGAGACCCAGTACTTC
TRBV7-2	TRBD2	TRBJ2-1	CASSLISGASLNEQFF	TGTGCCAGCAGCTTGATTAGCGGGGCGAGTCTCAATGAGCAGTTCTTC
TRBV7-2	.	TRBJ1-1	CASTPRGNTEAFF	TGTGCCTCGACACCAAGGGGGAACACTGAAGCTTTCTTT
TRBV4-1	.	TRBJ1-2	CASSQDRVSNYGYTF	TGCGCCAGCAGCCAAGACAGGGTGTCGAACTATGGCTACACCTTC